The entry that follows covers one T cell receptor beta chain sequence. The antigen is undetermined. The sample is drawn from a study of blood T cells in healthy people across ages. Study-wide points: Underestimates were what the diversity estimates from one million T cells were considered to be. Greater diversity and more naive CD4+ cells were seen in long-lived donors than in aged donors.

A minimum of 6 micrograms of total RNA was extracted per sample. There are 14 residues in the CDR3. Germline V gene sequence: CDR1 MNHEY, CDR2 SVGEGT. V dropped 6 bases and J dropped 3 bases, with 12 bases sitting between them. Alongside a J-beta primer mix, a sample-barcoded 5' primer served in a second PCR lasting roughly 6 to 11 cycles. TCRdb reprocessed the 5' RACE reads with MiXCR, giving one entry per CDR3 protein. Counted here are some 1.7 million distinct CDR3 sequences, 28% occurring once; the ten biggest clones make up 7.7%. The chain links TRBV6-2 or TRBV6-3 to TRBJ2-1; D unresolved. Sequenced input: blood. The TCR was taken from a woman in her 30s in good health. The CDR3 sequence is CASRYRADYNEQFF. The CDR3 DNA reads TGTGCCAGCAGGTACCGAGCAGACTACAATGAGCAGTTCTTC.